This TCR beta chain was captured by sequencing in a study of shared clonotypes between healthy human individuals (dated by TCRdb to 2020 to 2022). As for the study more broadly: The cohort comprised a couple of women and a few men aged 18 to 49 years. Libraries were prepared and TCR repertoires were sequenced by different laboratories using diverse techniques, in order to increase sequencing depth and limit assay-specific biases. Blood TCR repertoires of a handful of healthy adults were deeply sequenced to estimate repertoire size and the extent of clonotype sharing between individuals. Each donor's leukapheresis produced roughly between about 0.8 and 8.9 billion PBMCs. For each donor, CD4 naive and CD4 memory were each given three plates, CD8 naive was given two plates, and CD8 memory was given one plate. On the study overall, not on this receptor specifically: Incomplete sequencing was indicated by rarefaction of sorted-subset datasets, despite the large sequencing depth. Compared with non-shared clonotypes, the clonotypes found in all four sorted-subset donors had higher generation probabilities. Sampling was limited to blood, and TCR repertoires in tissue likely differ from TCR repertoires in blood. Based on pairwise subsampling, the degree of clonotype sharing among donors was expected to be affected by sequencing depth. Sharing across a few donors was observed for around 4.8% of naive CD4, under 4% of naive CD8, 2.3% of memory CD4, and roughly 0.43% of memory CD8 clonotypes. Naive subsets generally had larger estimated clonotype richness than memory subsets did. Because the study included only a small number of donors, the genetic and exposure-history diversity represented was limited.

The donors were healthy, HIV-negative adults with no recently reported acute infections or vaccinations. Every donor was a Caucasian adult residing in Nashville, Tennessee, USA. CD4+ T cells were enriched through magnetic negative selection, after which naive cells were positively selected on CD45RA and the remaining negative fraction served as the memory subset. Blood was obtained by leukapheresis, after which PBMCs were separated by Ficoll-Histopaque density gradient centrifugation and cryopreserved in liquid nitrogen vapor phase. Analytical flow cytometry was used to check the purity and quantity of each magnetically sorted T cell population. Genomic DNA was isolated from each sorted fraction and quantified by UV absorbance on a Nanodrop 2000c. This clone was found once. The antigen this receptor binds is unknown. Within one base of it there is no much larger clone, and no base qualities were kept.

As encoded in the germline V gene, CDR1 is MDHEN while CDR2 is SYDVKM. The CDR3 spans 15 residues, from the cysteine through the phenylalanine. Of the read, only the CDR3 DNA is kept; its 45 bases are in frame from base 1. V lost 5 bases and J lost 3 bases, and the count of bases not matched to a germline gene is 9. TCR CDR3 regions were amplified from genomic DNA by multiplex PCR using the deep immunoSEQ assay. Extracted genomic DNA from each cell subset was spread evenly across all wells of several immunoSEQ 96-well plates, with each plate serving as a replicate. For sorted subsets, around 0.2 ug of genomic DNA, equivalent to some 30,000 T cell genomes, went into each replicate PCR. The purified libraries were quantified using a Qubit 3.0 fluorometer, sized with a Bioanalyzer 2100, and then quantified again using the KAPA Library Quantification kit. Every immunoSEQ 96-well plate was sequenced on a dedicated single-read 150-cycle Illumina NextSeq 550 flow cell. For the original study's pipeline: Because only junctional sequences without quality scores were contained in the immunoSEQ output, filtering matching that applied to full-length reads could not be performed. Sequences were annotated with PyIR, a Python wrapper for IgBLAST v1.9, and V/J genes and CDR3 were assigned using IMGT germline references. Reads with weak V/J assignments (E-value above 1e-6), missing CDR3, stop codons, out-of-frame junctions, or ambiguous translated residues were removed. V3J clonotypes were defined as sequences sharing the same inferred V gene, J gene, and CDR3 amino acid sequence. Percentage overlap between repertoires was computed as shared unique clonotypes divided by the size of the smaller repertoire. RTK rarefaction, the Chao1 estimator, and Recon v2.1 estimates of unobserved clonotypes were used to assess repertoire richness. For all TCRbeta clonotypes obtained by the gDNA method from a handful of donors, generation probabilities were computed with OLGA. TCRdb stores this immuneACCESS table with in-frame sequences only. Part of the clones is absent; in the studies checked, under half of the shortfall reflects unresolved V genes, and no reason is known for the rest. The DNA was the basis for D and trimming; V, J and clone size are from that table. Across this sample there are a few million clones, with under 97% seen only once. Approximately 0.13% of the sample comes from the top ten.

The TCR originated in a young man in good health. The sequenced sample consisted of naive CD4+ T cells sorted from blood. Sample cell subset or site, as interpreted from the label and publication: CD45RA+ positively selected. Recombination joined TRBV28 with TRBJ2-5, with 7 central nucleotides matching TRBD1. The encoded CDR3 is CASSPAGTVEETQYF. The base sequence is TGTGCCAGCAGTCCCGCCGGGACAGTTGAAGAGACCCAGTACTTC.